These 30 T cell receptor beta chains came from one sample sequenced in a study of tumor-infiltrating lymphocytes in localized non-small cell lung cancer. Assay used: immunoSEQ multiplex PCR; TCRdb lists only in-frame clones, some missing. The sample has some 30,000 clones, roughly 85% seen once. The sample taken for sequencing was lung tumor tissue. All receptors derive from a human donor with non-small cell lung cancer.

The rearrangement links TRBV11-1 to TRBJ2-7; D is possibly TRBD2 (5 bases). V gave up 8 bases and J gave up 3 bases, with 8 bases separating them. Per germline, CDR1 SGHAT and CDR2 FQDESV (reference sequence). This CDR3 is 11 amino acids long. DNA for the CDR3: TGTGCCAGCGGACGGGACTACGAGCAGTACTTC. Its translation is CASGRDYEQYF. Together with reference TRBV11-1 and TRBJ2-7, the CDR3 gives the full variable domain: EAEVAQSPRYKITEKSQAVAFWCDPISGHATLYWYRQILGQGPELLVQFQDESVVDDSQLPKDRFSAERLKGVDSTLKIQPAELGDSAMYLCASGRDYEQYFGPGTRLTVT.

This clone appeared once. This chain joins TRBV5-1 and TRBJ2-2, with 8 bases aligning to TRBD1. The CDR3 has 16 residues. The germline V gene encodes CDR1 SGHRS and CDR2 YFSETQ. J lost 5 bases, V lost 4 bases, and 10 bases had no gene match. The CDR3 DNA reads as TGCGCCAGCAGCCTAGAGACAGGGGAGAGGACCGGGGAGCTGTTTTTT. It yields the protein CASSLETGERTGELFF. The whole variable domain, filled in from reference TRBV5-1 and TRBJ2-2, reads KAGVTQTPRYLIKTRGQQVTLSCSPISGHRSVSWYQQTPGQGLQFLFEYFSETQRNKGNFPGRFSGRQFSNSRSEMNVSTLELGDSALYLCASSLETGERTGELFFGEGSRLTVL.

This clone appeared a single time. V and J are TRBV4-2 and TRBJ2-5; 9 bases align to TRBD2. CDR3 length: 14 amino acids. V dropped 2 bases and J dropped 2; count of bases not matched to a gene: 0. The germline V gene has CDR1 LGHNA and CDR2 YNFKEQ. The CDR3 here is CASSQTSGQETQYF. In nucleotides, the CDR3 is TGTGCCAGCAGCCAAACTAGCGGGCAAGAGACCCAGTACTTC.

J is TRBJ1-6 and V is TRBV11-3; D remains unclear. CDR1 and CDR2 from the germline V gene are SGHNT and YENEEA. Trimming took off 5 bases at V and 7 bases at J, with 15 bases between the two ends. The CDR3 totals 15 residues. The chain's CDR3 is CASSTHRASNSPLHF. As DNA, the CDR3 is TGTGCCAGCAGCACTCATCGGGCCTCCAATTCACCCCTCCACTTT.

J is TRBJ2-1 and V is TRBV5-1; D is unclear. Germline V gene lookup returns CDR1 SGHRS and CDR2 YFSETQ. The CDR3 spans 17 residues. V gave up 3 bases and J gave up 4 bases, with 20 bases separating them. CDR3 DNA: TGCGCCAGCAGCTCGGAGCCCAAGGTCGTGGGTTACAATGAGCAGTTCTTC. This encodes CASSSEPKVVGYNEQFF.

V gene TRBV28 combines with J gene TRBJ1-6, with 11 bases identical to TRBD1. The V gene's germline CDR1 is MDHEN and CDR2 SYDVKM. V lost 11 bases to trimming and J lost 1 base; unmatched junction nucleotides: 1. The CDR3 is 14 residues long. CDR3 in amino acids: CAGQGASYNSPLHF. DNA for the CDR3: TGTGCCGGACAGGGGGCTTCCTATAATTCACCCCTCCACTTT.

This chain connects TRBV10-3 to TRBJ1-2; D unclear. Trimming took off 2 bases at V and 4 bases at J, with 17 bases between the two ends. Germline CDR1 is ENHRY and CDR2 is SYGVKD. This CDR3 spans 16 amino acids. The CDR3 reads CAISEPTGPRGYGYTF. Written as DNA, the CDR3 is TGTGCCATCAGTGAGCCTACGGGTCCGCGCGGCTATGGCTACACCTTC.

V gene TRBV6-1 combines with J gene TRBJ1-2; D is possibly TRBD1 (6 bases). Germline CDR1 MNHNS, CDR2 SASEGT. Trimming took off 4 bases at V and 4 bases at J, with 22 bases between the two ends. The CDR3 is 17 residues long. The CDR3 nucleotides are TGTGCCAGCAGTGTTGAACAGGGACTAGAAAAAAGCTATGGCTACACCTTC. The encoded protein is CASSVEQGLEKSYGYTF.

The chain recombines TRBV4-2 with TRBJ1-3; 8 bases match TRBD1. CDR1 is LGHNA, CDR2 YNFKEQ, per germline. J gave up 0 bases and V 3 bases, and 4 bases lay outside the gene matches. The CDR3 is 16 residues long. The CDR3 sequence: CASSHGTGDSGNTIYF. The CDR3 DNA is TGTGCCAGCAGCCACGGGACAGGAGACTCTGGAAACACCATATATTTT.

This chain connects TRBV5-5 to TRBJ1-2; no firm D call. V dropped 4 bases and J dropped 7 bases, with 17 bases sitting between them. The CDR3 spans 14 residues. Germline lookup yields CDR1 SGHKS and CDR2 YYEKEE (reference sequence). CDR3 in DNA: TGTGCCAGCAGCCCCCTCACTCGGGTATCTGGCTACACCTTC. Protein: CASSPLTRVSGYTF.

The chain combines TRBV4-1 with TRBJ2-7; D remains ambiguous. Trimming shortened V by 0 bases and J by 0 bases, and 9 bases separated the two germline ends. Germline V gene lookup returns CDR1 MGHRA and CDR2 YSYEKL. The CDR3 loop spans 15 amino acids. The CDR3 region is CASSQDVPRSYEQYF. For the CDR3, the DNA is TGCGCCAGCAGCCAAGATGTTCCACGCTCCTACGAGCAGTACTTC.

The gene calls are TRBV6-1 and TRBJ1-2; TRBD1 aligns across 10 bases. Looked up from germline, CDR1 is MNHNS and CDR2 is SASEGT. V lost 5 bases to trimming and J lost 4 bases; unmatched junction nucleotides: 7. This CDR3 contains 15 residues. The CDR3 coding sequence is TGTGCCAGCAGTCCCGGGCGGGACAGGGGCTATGGCTACACCTTC. It codes for CASSPGRDRGYGYTF.

The rearrangement joins TRBV7-9 to TRBJ1-2, with 8 bases that match TRBD1. The germline gives CDR1 SEHNR, CDR2 FQNEAQ (reference sequence). The CDR3 runs to 13 residues. V gave up 5 bases and J gave up 7 bases; unmatched junction bases: 6. CDR3 bases: TGTGCCAGCAGCCCCAGGACAGGGTTTGGCTACACCTTC. Translated, it gives CASSPRTGFGYTF.

The chain has TRBV14 and TRBJ2-7, with D possibly matching TRBD2 (6 bases). Germline-derived CDR1 and CDR2 are SGHDN and FVKESK. Trimming stripped 1 base from V and 3 bases from J, with 16 bases between. CDR3 size: 16 residues. CDR3 sequence reads: CASSQGGGGVSYEQYF. CDR3 nucleotides: TGTGCCAGCAGCCAAGGGGGTGGAGGGGTGAGCTACGAGCAGTACTTC.

The CDR3 reads CASSSSSNYGYTF. The DNA of the CDR3 is TGTGCCAGCAGTTCCAGTTCTAACTATGGCTACACCTTC. The chain employs TRBV11-2 and TRBJ1-2; D unclear. Germline CDR1 reads SGHAT; CDR2 reads FQNNGV. This CDR3 spans 13 amino acids. Trimming took 6 bases from V and 0 from J, leaving 8 bases between them. The whole variable domain, remainder taken from reference TRBV11-2 and TRBJ1-2, is EAGVAQSPRYKIIEKRQSVAFWCNPISGHATLYWYQQILGQGPKLLIQFQNNGVVDDSQLPKDRFSAERLKGVDSTLKIQPAKLEDSAVYLCASSSSSNYGYTFGSGTRLTVV.

The rearrangement links TRBV30 to TRBJ1-6, with D possibly matching TRBD1 (5 bases). The CDR3 is 15 residues long. Deletions cut 4 bases from V and 10 bases from J, with 20 bases between. Germline CDR1 GTSNPN, CDR2 SVGIG (reference sequence). The CDR3 DNA is TGTGCCTGGACCGATATTGACAGCCGGGCCTCACCCCTCCACTTT. It specifies CAWTDIDSRASPLHF.

This clone occurred a few times. V is TRBV10-3 and J is TRBJ2-3; 7 bases line up with TRBD1. Germline V lookup: CDR1 ENHRY, CDR2 SYGVKD. The CDR3 is made up of 15 amino acids. Trimming at V came to 7 bases and at J to 0 bases, leaving 7 bases not matched to a gene. The CDR3 reads CAITTGQTSTDTQYF. CDR3 DNA sequence: TGTGCCATCACCACGGGACAGACAAGCACAGATACGCAGTATTTT.

This clone was counted only a few times. This sequence joins TRBV5-1 and TRBJ1-1; the D is unclear. Germline V gene sequence: CDR1 SGHRS, CDR2 YFSETQ. The CDR3 sequence is 13 residues long. Trimming removed 3 bases from V and 9 bases from J, with 15 bases in between. CDR3 protein: CASSSHRREKAFF. As DNA, the CDR3 is TGCGCCAGCAGCTCCCACCGACGGGAAAAAGCTTTCTTT.

The chain joins TRBV25-1 to TRBJ2-5; D unresolved. Germline assignment: CDR1 MGHDK and CDR2 SYGVNS. V was pared by 3 bases and J by 1 base, with 9 bases between. This CDR3 spans 14 amino acids. CDR3 protein: CASSERRIQETQYF. CDR3 nucleotide sequence: TGTGCCAGCAGTGAGCGTCGGATCCAAGAGACCCAGTACTTC.

The table lists this clone with a count of one. The CDR3 region has the DNA TGTGCCAGCAGTTTAGAACTAGCGGGGGTCTACAATGAGCAGTTCTTC. It yields the protein CASSLELAGVYNEQFF. The V and J genes are TRBV6-5 and TRBJ2-1, with TRBD2 identical over 11 bases. Germline loops: CDR1 MNHEY, CDR2 SVGAGI. V trimming: 4 bases; J trimming: 3 bases; junction bases outside the gene matches: 5. The CDR3 spans 16 residues.

V is TRBV10-3 and J is TRBJ1-4; D is ambiguous. From germline, CDR1 is ENHRY and CDR2 SYGVKD. V lost 4 bases, J lost 13 bases, and 13 bases lay in between. This CDR3 is built from 12 residues. The CDR3 DNA is TGTGCCATCAGTGCTGGCTCGGGCAGACTGTTTTTT. It specifies CAISAGSGRLFF.

The chain uses TRBV27 and TRBJ1-2; the D gene is possibly TRBD1 (6 bases). This CDR3 comprises 13 residues. The V and J ends lost 7 bases and 10 bases respectively, with 19 bases between them. Germline values: CDR1 MNHEY, CDR2 SMNVEV (reference sequence). This CDR3 is CASKGGSGEYYTF. The CDR3 bases are TGTGCCAGCAAGGGCGGGTCAGGGGAGTACTACACCTTC.

The V gene is TRBV6-5, the J gene TRBJ1-4; D remains unclear. From germline, CDR1 is MNHEY and CDR2 SVGAGI. Trimming shortened V by 7 bases and J by 13 bases, and 16 bases separated the two germline ends. The CDR3 extends over 12 amino acids. The CDR3 nucleotides are TGTGCCAGCACTAAACCGGGAAGTTCACTGTTTTTT. Translated, it gives CASTKPGSSLFF.

The chain has TRBV19 and TRBJ2-1; 7 bases agree with TRBD1. Germline trimming cut 9 bases from V and 4 bases from J; bases unmatched to any gene: 6. Looked up from germline, CDR1 is LNHDA and CDR2 is SQIVND (reference sequence). The CDR3 has 13 amino acids. The CDR3 reads CASGWTGYNEQFF. CDR3 DNA: TGTGCCAGCGGCTGGACAGGTTACAATGAGCAGTTCTTC.

In this sample, this clone turned up a few times. The chain is built from TRBV19 and TRBJ2-1; 11 positions match TRBD2. Losses at the gene ends were 6 bases for V and 7 bases for J; bases not matched to a gene: 8. CDR1 LNHDA and CDR2 SQIVND come from the germline V gene (reference sequence). This CDR3 is built from 15 residues. The CDR3 DNA reads TGTGCCAGTAGCAAACTAGCGGGGGTGGGAAATGAGCAGTTCTTC. This encodes CASSKLAGVGNEQFF. Variable domain in full (rest from reference TRBV19 and TRBJ2-1): DGGITQSPKYLFRKEGQNVTLSCEQNLNHDAMYWYRQDPGQGLRLIYYSQIVNDFQKGDIAEGYSVSREKKESFPLTVTSAQKNPTAFYLCASSKLAGVGNEQFFGPGTRLTVL.

The chain links TRBV27 to TRBJ1-6, with 7 nucleotides matching TRBD1. CDR1 and CDR2 (germline): MNHEY, SMNVEV (reference sequence). The CDR3 extends over 15 amino acids. V trimming: 6 bases; J trimming: 5 bases; junction bases outside the gene matches: 7. The CDR3 DNA sequence: TGTGCCAGCAGAGGGCAGGGGGGAAATAATTCACCCCTCCACTTT. Translation gives CASRGQGGNNSPLHF.

There are a few counts of this clone. In nucleotides, the CDR3 is TGTGCCAGCAGCTTGGAGACTAGTTACTACGAGCAGTACTTC. Protein product: CASSLETSYYEQYF. The chain joins TRBV5-6 to TRBJ2-7; the D gene is possibly TRBD2 (6 bases). The CDR3 runs to 14 residues. CDR1 and CDR2 from the germline V gene are SGHDT and YYEEEE. V gave up 0 bases and J gave up 3 bases, with 10 bases separating them.

The chain couples TRBV2 to TRBJ1-3; 7 nucleotides line up with TRBD1. Germline V gene lookup returns CDR1 SNHLY and CDR2 FYNNEI. CDR3 length equals 17 residues. V was clipped by 7 bases and J by 1 base; unmatched bases: 13. The CDR3 region has the DNA TGTGCCAGCACCCCCTGGGACAGCCTCCTTTCTGGAAACACCATATATTTT. Its translation is CASTPWDSLLSGNTIYF.

The chain combines TRBV4-3 with TRBJ2-2; D is undetermined. Germline V gene lookup returns CDR1 LGHNA and CDR2 YSLEER. V lost 0 bases and J lost 7, with 6 bases in between. This CDR3 spans 13 amino acids. This CDR3 is CASSQEVYGELFF. The CDR3 nucleotides read TGCGCCAGCAGCCAAGAAGTTTACGGGGAGCTGTTTTTT.

The rearrangement uses TRBV4-3 and TRBJ2-2, with TRBD2 identical over 8 bases. This CDR3 is built from 17 residues. V trimming: 1 base; J trimming: 4 bases; junction bases outside the gene matches: 8. Germline V gives CDR1 LGHNA, CDR2 YSLEER. This CDR3 reads CASSQAPGLGLTGELFF. CDR3 DNA: TGCGCCAGCAGCCAAGCTCCGGGACTAGGTCTCACCGGGGAGCTGTTTTTT.